This entry lists 15 T cell receptor beta chains sequenced from one sample in a study of neurological immune-mediated disorders. TCRdb used MiXCR to reprocess the 5' RACE reads, holding one entry per CDR3 protein. The sample gives 45,000 to 55,000 distinct CDR3 sequences, around 3.1% of which show up once; 5.5% to 6.5% is in the top ten. Material: PBMCs. The receptor set was obtained from a man aged 40-49 years with multiple sclerosis.

This clonotype was recorded at least ten times. This chain uses TRBV7-2 with TRBJ2-1; perhaps TRBD2 as D (6 bases). The CDR3 has 15 residues. Germline CDR1 SGHTA, CDR2 FQGNSA. Trimming shortened V by 1 base and J by 7 bases, and 14 bases separated the two germline ends. CDR3 residues: CASSLVAVVENEQFF. CDR3 sequence (DNA): TGTGCCAGCAGCTTAGTAGCGGTGGTAGAGAATGAGCAGTTCTTC.

This clonotype was seen repeatedly, ten times or more. The chain couples TRBV20-1 to TRBJ1-3, with 7 bases fitting TRBD1. J gave up 0 bases and V 3 bases, and 5 bases lay outside the gene matches. From germline, CDR1 is DFQATT and CDR2 SNEGSKA (reference sequence). This CDR3 region has 15 residues. The DNA for the CDR3 is TGCAGTGCTAGGCCCGGGACAGACTCTGGAAACACCATATATTTT. Translation gives CSARPGTDSGNTIYF.

The CDR3 DNA is TGTGCCAGCAGCTATATGGGACAGCTTAACGGCTACACCTTC. Its protein product is CASSYMGQLNGYTF. The chain links TRBV7-8 to TRBJ1-2; 7 bases line up with TRBD1. This CDR3 region has 14 residues. Looked up from germline, CDR1 is SGHVS and CDR2 is FQNEAQ. V was pared by 4 bases and J by 8 bases, with 10 bases of the junction left unmatched.

This chain connects TRBV5-1 to TRBJ2-5; TRBD1 or TRBD2 may be the D gene (6 bases each). The CDR3 covers 16 residues. V lost 3 bases to trimming and J lost 5 bases, with 20 bases between them. CDR1 and CDR2 (germline): SGHRS, YFSETQ. This chain's CDR3 is CASSSSSVGGVETQYF. Written as DNA, the CDR3 is TGCGCCAGCAGCTCATCTAGCGTGGGGGGCGTGGAGACCCAGTACTTC. The full variable domain, rest sourced from reference TRBV5-1 and TRBJ2-5, is KAGVTQTPRYLIKTRGQQVTLSCSPISGHRSVSWYQQTPGQGLQFLFEYFSETQRNKGNFPGRFSGRQFSNSRSEMNVSTLELGDSALYLCASSSSSVGGVETQYFGPGTRLLVL.

The CDR3 spells CASSLRVTGTNQPQHF. CDR3 DNA sequence: TGTGCCAGCAGTTTAAGAGTGACAGGGACTAATCAGCCCCAGCATTTT. The V gene is TRBV12-3 or TRBV12-4, the J gene TRBJ1-5, with 7 nucleotides matching TRBD1. The CDR3 runs 16 residues. Unmatched junction bases numbered 8, after V lost 2 bases and J lost 4 bases.

This clonotype was counted many times. This chain connects TRBV7-9 to TRBJ1-6; TRBD1 agrees at 8 bases. The germline V gene encodes CDR1 SEHNR and CDR2 FQNEAQ (reference sequence). The V segment lost 5 bases and the J segment 6 bases; nucleotides outside the gene matches: 3. The CDR3 runs 14 residues. The CDR3 loop is CASSVDRGNSPLHF. The CDR3 bases are TGTGCCAGCAGCGTAGACAGGGGTAATTCACCCCTCCACTTT.

At least ten counts were recorded for this clonotype. The V and J genes are TRBV7-9 and TRBJ2-7; D is perhaps TRBD1 (5 bases). Germline CDR1 is SEHNR and CDR2 is FQNEAQ (reference sequence). Between the trimmed V and J ends, which lost 5 bases and 4 bases, there was a span of 9 bases. This CDR3 comprises 12 residues. CDR3 DNA sequence: TGTGCCAGCAGCCCGACAGTATACGAGCAGTACTTC. Protein: CASSPTVYEQYF.

This clonotype was observed many times. This CDR3 reads CAIQENPLYEQYF. The CDR3 DNA reads TGTGCCATCCAGGAAAACCCCCTATACGAGCAGTACTTC. J is TRBJ2-7 and V is TRBV7-2; no definite D call. The length of the CDR3 is 13 residues. Germline CDR1 is SGHTA and CDR2 is FQGNSA. Deletions cut 10 bases from V and 4 bases from J, with 17 bases between.

This clonotype was observed many times. This chain uses TRBV7-2 with TRBJ2-3; D unclear. The germline V gene encodes CDR1 SGHTA and CDR2 FQGNSA. The V gene lost 5 bases and the J gene lost 2 bases, with 14 bases spanning the gap. The CDR3 loop spans 15 amino acids. In DNA, the CDR3 is TGTGCCAGCAGCGCACCTCCCCTTAACACAGATACGCAGTATTTT. Its translation: CASSAPPLNTDTQYF.

This clonotype was found many times. The gene calls are TRBV4-1 and TRBJ1-4; TRBD1 matches at 7 bases. CDR1 and CDR2 (germline): MGHRA, YSYEKL. The CDR3 loop spans 15 amino acids. V shed 3 bases, J shed 8 bases, and the junction held 9 bases outside the gene matches. Here the CDR3 reads CASSQTTGNREKLFF. The CDR3 DNA reads as TGCGCCAGCAGCCAGACGACAGGGAACAGAGAAAAACTGTTTTTT.

This clonotype has ten or more counts. The CDR3 nucleotides read TGCGCCAGCAGCCCGGGATTCGGGGGCTACGAGCAGTACTTC. Translating gives CASSPGFGGYEQYF. The chain employs TRBV5-1 and TRBJ2-7, with D possibly being TRBD2 (6 bases). Trimming took 4 bases from V and 3 from J, leaving 14 bases between them. Germline V CDR1 and CDR2: SGHRS, YFSETQ. The CDR3 length is 14 residues.

This clonotype was found many times. The chain combines TRBV20-1 with TRBJ2-1; TRBD2 agrees at 10 bases. The junction had 11 bases not matched to a gene; V was cut back by 5 bases and J by 7 bases. The CDR3 consists of 15 residues. Germline lookup yields CDR1 DFQATT and CDR2 SNEGSKA (reference sequence). The CDR3 DNA follows: TGCAGTGCTCCTCTTCTTAGCGGGGGGCCGAATGAGCAGTTCTTC. Encoded protein: CSAPLLSGGPNEQFF.

This clonotype was counted a few times. One end of the junction varies from germline; a read error may be responsible. This chain links TRBV24-1 with TRBJ2-5; D remains unclear. The V gene's germline CDR1 is KGHDR and CDR2 SFDVKD. The CDR3 totals 15 residues. Here the CDR3 DNA reads TGTGCCATCAGTGATCCTGGACGGTTACAAGAGACCCAGTACTTC. Translation gives CAISDPGRLQETQYF.

This clonotype has a handful of counts. The genes are TRBV7-9 and TRBJ2-3, with a weak D call TRBD1 (5 bases). The V gene lost 7 bases and the J gene lost 3 bases, with 8 bases spanning the gap. The length of the CDR3 is 12 residues. Germline-derived CDR1 and CDR2 are SEHNR and FQNEAQ (reference sequence). CDR3: CASTKGTDTQYF. The CDR3 nucleotides are TGTGCCAGCACAAAGGGGACAGATACGCAGTATTTT.

This clonotype was counted ten times or more. This chain links TRBV20-1 with TRBJ1-2; weak D call: TRBD1 (5 bases). The length of the CDR3 is 13 residues. Trimming cost V 6 bases and J 3 bases, with 14 bases left between them. Germline V lookup: CDR1 DFQATT, CDR2 SNEGSKA (reference sequence). The CDR3 loop is CSARRGADYGYTF. As DNA, the CDR3 is TGCAGTGCCCGGAGAGGGGCTGACTATGGCTACACCTTC.